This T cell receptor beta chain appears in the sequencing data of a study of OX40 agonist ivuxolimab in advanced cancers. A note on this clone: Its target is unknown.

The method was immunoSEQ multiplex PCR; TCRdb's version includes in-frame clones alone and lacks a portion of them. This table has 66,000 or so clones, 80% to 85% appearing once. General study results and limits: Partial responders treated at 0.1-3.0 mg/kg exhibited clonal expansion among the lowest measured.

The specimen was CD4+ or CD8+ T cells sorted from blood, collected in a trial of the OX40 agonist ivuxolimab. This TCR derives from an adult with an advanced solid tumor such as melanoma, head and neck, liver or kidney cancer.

In nucleotides, the CDR3 is TGTGCCAGCAGAATAAACTCTGAAGCTTTCTTT. The encoded protein is CASRINSEAFF. The genes are TRBV28 and TRBJ1-1, with D hard to call. V gave up 6 bases and J gave up 6 bases, with 8 bases separating them. CDR1 and CDR2 from the germline V gene are MDHEN and SYDVKM. CDR3 length: 11 residues.